This is a list of T cell receptor beta chains from one sample in a study of cytomegalovirus exposure and HLA in healthy donors. Sequencing was performed with immunoSEQ multiplex PCR; in TCRdb, only in-frame clones are kept and a portion is missing. The sample includes 180,000 or so clones, roughly 9.4% of them seen just once. Sequencing was performed on PBMCs. All receptors derive from a woman aged 25 to 39 in good health and CMV-seropositive. CDR3s include the opening cysteine and the closing phenylalanine or tryptophan. The D gene is left open where the match is weak. Part of the rows lack a size; the others show once, few, many or a class for expanded clones.

CDR3 DNA	CDR3 protein	D gene	J gene	V gene	clone size
TGCGCCAGCAAGCTCGGAGGACTTGAGACCCAGTACTTC	CASKLGGLETQYF	.	TRBJ2-5	TRBV5-1	few
TGTGCCAGTAGTATAGATCTAGCGGGAGTCCGAGAGCAGTACTTC	CASSIDLAGVREQYF	TRBD2	TRBJ2-7	TRBV19	.
TGTGCCAGCAGGGGGACAGGGGATGGCTACACCTTC	CASRGTGDGYTF	TRBD1	TRBJ1-2	TRBV2	few
TGTGCCAGCAGCTTAGCGCGTGGGACACGGGAAGGCTTC	CASSLARGTREGF	.	TRBJ2-7	TRBV7-9	.
TGCAGCGTTCTAGGATGGGCTAGCGGGACAGATACGCAGTATTTT	CSVLGWASGTDTQYF	TRBD2	TRBJ2-3	TRBV29-1	few
TGTGCCAGTAGTTCTTCTAGCGGGAGGCCCAACTACAATGAGCAGTTCTTC	CASSSSSGRPNYNEQFF	TRBD2	TRBJ2-1	TRBV19	few
TGTGCCAGCAGCGAACCGGGACTAGCGACATACAATGAGCAGTTCTTC	CASSEPGLATYNEQFF	TRBD2	TRBJ2-1	TRBV5-4	few
TGTGCCAGCTCACCGGGGTGGTTTGGCCGTTCTGGAGGAGCTTTCTTT	CASSPGWFGRSGGAFF	.	TRBJ1-1	TRBV18	.
TGTGCCAGCAGCTCCGGACAGGGGGTTGGATATGGCTACACCTTC	CASSSGQGVGYGYTF	TRBD1	TRBJ1-2	TRBV7-2	.
TGTGCCAGCAGCCGGGACAGGGGCACAGATACGCAGTATTTT	CASSRDRGTDTQYF	TRBD1	TRBJ2-3	TRBV7-9	few
TGCAGCGTTGCGACGGGAGGGCCCTCCTACGAGCAGTACTTC	CSVATGGPSYEQYF	TRBD2	TRBJ2-7	TRBV29-1	.
TGTGCCAGCAGCTTAGCTTTGAGGGCCACTGAAGCTTTCTTT	CASSLALRATEAFF	.	TRBJ1-1	TRBV11-2	.
TGTGCCAGTAGTACCCCAGACAGGGTAAAAAACATTCAGTACTTC	CASSTPDRVKNIQYF	TRBD1	TRBJ2-4	TRBV19	few
TGTGCCAGCAGTGACGGACTAGCGGGCGGGGAGACCCAGTACTTC	CASSDGLAGGETQYF	TRBD2	TRBJ2-5	TRBV6-1	few
TGTGCCAGCAGCCGAGAACTAGCTAGACGGGGCAGTGCAGATACGCAGTATTTT	CASSRELARRGSADTQYF	.	TRBJ2-3	TRBV5-4	few
TGCGCCAGCAGCTTCCGGGGGGATCACCACACAGATACGCAGTATTTT	CASSFRGDHHTDTQYF	TRBD2	TRBJ2-3	TRBV5-1	.
TGTGCCACCAGCACTACTAGGACCCTCTACGAGCAGTACTTC	CATSTTRTLYEQYF	.	TRBJ2-7	TRBV15	few